The 15 T cell receptor beta chains in this list originate from one sample, sequenced in a study of blood T cell repertoires in COVID-19. The repertoire was sequenced with immunoSEQ multiplex PCR; TCRdb's copy has only in-frame clones and lacks some. The table includes fewer than 350,000 clones, roughly 90% detected once. Sequenced: peripheral blood. The receptors shown here come from a woman aged 30 to 39 with COVID-19, enrolled during active disease.

The chain employs TRBV13 and TRBJ2-1, with 11 positions matching TRBD2. V gave up 6 bases and J gave up 0 bases; unmatched junction bases: 7. Germline V gene sequence: CDR1 PRHDT, CDR2 FYEKMQ (reference sequence). The CDR3 consists of 17 residues. CDR3 DNA: TGTGCCAGCAGACGAACGGGACTAGCGGACTCCTACAATGAGCAGTTCTTC. Translating gives CASRRTGLADSYNEQFF.

The chain uses TRBV14 and TRBJ2-7, with D tentatively TRBD1 (5 bases). Trimming pared 4 bases from V and 5 bases from J, leaving 12 bases between. The CDR3 consists of 13 residues. CDR1 is SGHDN, CDR2 FVKESK, per germline. This CDR3 is CASSPMTVHEQYF. Written as DNA, the CDR3 is TGTGCCAGCAGCCCTATGACAGTCCACGAGCAGTACTTC.

On this clone itself: The same CDR3 can be traced to other DNA sequences in this sample. The V and J genes are TRBV6-5 and TRBJ1-2; D remains unclear. Germline V gene data show CDR1 as MNHEY and CDR2 as SVGAGI. This CDR3 region has 13 residues. Trimming removed 0 bases from V and 2 bases from J, with 4 bases in between. CDR3 region: CASSYSTNYGYTF. CDR3 coding DNA: TGTGCCAGCAGTTACTCGACAAACTATGGCTACACCTTC.

This sequence joins TRBV21-1 and TRBJ2-7; TRBD1, as called in the table, went unchecked against the DNA. TRBV21-1 is labeled a pseudogene. The CDR3 contains 11 residues. CDR3 loop: CASGTGNEQYF. The DNA for the CDR3 is TGTGCCAGCGGGACAGGGAACGAGCAGTACTTC.

This clone came up once. The chain recombines TRBV6-1 with TRBJ2-5; no clear D. Trimming cost V 1 base and J 2 bases, with 5 bases left between them. The CDR3 is 13 residues long. The germline V gene encodes CDR1 MNHNS and CDR2 SASEGT. Here the CDR3 reads CASSEVLQETQYF. CDR3 nucleotides: TGTGCCAGCAGTGAAGTATTGCAAGAGACCCAGTACTTC.

This chain links TRBV7-9 with TRBJ1-4; D remains ambiguous. CDR1 is SEHNR and CDR2 is FQNEAQ in the germline V gene (reference sequence). V was clipped by 1 base and J by 10 bases, with 10 bases between them. The CDR3 loop spans 13 amino acids. The DNA of the CDR3 is TGTGCCAGCAGCTTAGAGGCGGTTGGAAAACTGTTTTTT. Its protein product is CASSLEAVGKLFF.

The chain combines TRBV9 with TRBJ2-1; 12 bases line up with TRBD2. The ends lost 0 bases at V and 8 bases at J; junction bases unmatched: 12. Germline lookup yields CDR1 SGDLS and CDR2 YYNGEE. The CDR3 loop spans 18 amino acids. CDR3 DNA sequence: TGTGCCAGCAGCGTAGCTCTTCGGGCTAGCGGGAGGGTCGATGAGCAGTTCTTC. This sequence encodes CASSVALRASGRVDEQFF.

This clone was observed a single time. The rearrangement uses TRBV4-1 and TRBJ2-3; D is perhaps TRBD1 (5 bases). Trimming took off 1 base at V and 3 bases at J, with 5 bases between the two ends. CDR3 length equals 13 residues. CDR1 and CDR2 from the germline V gene are MGHRA and YSYEKL. In DNA, the CDR3 is TGCGCCAGCAGCCAAGGACAGACAGATACGCAGTATTTT. Amino acid sequence: CASSQGQTDTQYF.

For this clone: Distinct nucleotide sequences in the sample also encode this CDR3. The chain joins TRBV30 to TRBJ1-2, with D tentatively TRBD1 (5 bases). The CDR3 loop spans 13 amino acids. V was cut by 2 bases and J by 4 bases, with 11 bases left in between. Germline assignment: CDR1 GTSNPN and CDR2 SVGIG (reference sequence). This CDR3 is CAWSLTGAYGYTF. The CDR3 DNA reads as TGTGCCTGGAGTCTCACAGGTGCCTATGGCTACACCTTC.

The chain uses TRBV20-1 and TRBJ2-7; D may be TRBD1 (5 bases). The CDR3 covers 11 residues. Trimming cost V 3 bases and J 5 bases, with 8 bases left between them. The germline V gene has CDR1 DFQATT and CDR2 SNEGSKA (reference sequence). The CDR3 loop is CSASRGNEQYF. The CDR3 nucleotides read TGCAGTGCTAGTAGGGGAAACGAGCAGTACTTC.

This sequence joins TRBV19 and TRBJ2-1; TRBD2 matches at 7 bases. V lost 5 bases to trimming and J lost 9 bases; unmatched junction nucleotides: 7. CDR3 length: 13 residues. The germline CDR1 and CDR2 sequences are LNHDA and SQIVND (reference sequence). CDR3 in amino acids: CASSGLAVSEQFF. CDR3 sequence (DNA): TGTGCCAGTAGTGGTCTAGCGGTAAGTGAGCAGTTCTTC.

The V call is TRBV6-5, the J call TRBJ1-1; D remains unclear. CDR3 length: 13 residues. The ends were cut back, 4 bases at V and 2 bases at J, with 8 bases in the middle. Germline loops: CDR1 MNHEY, CDR2 SVGAGI. CDR3 in amino acids: CASSLSANTEAFF. CDR3 nucleotides: TGTGCCAGCAGTTTAAGCGCCAACACTGAAGCTTTCTTT.

The chain carries TRBV6-6 and TRBJ1-5; D not certain. V dropped 8 bases and J dropped 0 bases, with 11 bases sitting between them. The CDR3 sequence is 14 residues long. The germline CDR1 and CDR2 sequences are MNHNY and SVGAGI (reference sequence). CDR3 sequence (DNA): TGTGCCAGCGGGAAACGGGATAGCAATCAGCCCCAGCATTTT. This encodes CASGKRDSNQPQHF.

The chain recombines TRBV27 with TRBJ2-4; possible D gene TRBD1, 5 bases. With 6 bases removed from V and 9 bases from J, the gap between germline ends came to 15 bases. In germline, CDR1 is MNHEY, CDR2 SMNVEV (reference sequence). The CDR3 length is 13 residues. CDR3 amino acids: CASSQRGFGIQYF. The CDR3 region has the DNA TGTGCCAGCAGCCAAAGGGGTTTTGGCATTCAGTACTTC.

This clone was seen a single time. The chain uses TRBV4-3 and TRBJ2-1; perhaps TRBD2 as D (6 bases). V was cut by 1 base and J by 4 bases, with 20 bases left in between. The CDR3 runs to 18 residues. Germline assignment: CDR1 LGHNA and CDR2 YSLEER. The CDR3 DNA reads as TGCGCCAGCAGCCAAGGAACTAGCATCGGGAGTCATTACAATGAGCAGTTCTTC. Its protein product is CASSQGTSIGSHYNEQFF.